The rows below give T cell receptor beta chains drawn from one sample of a study of cytomegalovirus exposure and HLA in healthy donors. Using immunoSEQ multiplex PCR, the repertoire was profiled, and TCRdb retains in-frame clones only, with some absent. The sample consists of about 120,000 clones, approximately 76% of them appearing once. The sample consisted of PBMCs. These receptor sequences come from a man in his forties or fifties in good health and CMV-seropositive. Each CDR3 is given with its conserved first and last residue. D genes are given only for firm matches. The size field is filled for only some rows; it gives once, few, many or a size class.

D gene	V gene	J gene	clone size	CDR3 DNA	CDR3 protein
.	TRBV6-6	TRBJ2-3	.	TGTGCCAGCAGCCCCGGGGTAGCCTACACAGATACGCAGTATTTT	CASSPGVAYTDTQYF
TRBD2	TRBV5-6	TRBJ2-3	few	TGTGCCAGCAGCTTGGCCGGAGGGCTAGCGGGAGCAGATACGCAGTATTTT	CASSLAGGLAGADTQYF
TRBD1	TRBV6-5	TRBJ1-6	.	TGTGCCAGCAGTTCACAGGGGCGAAATTCACCCCTCCACTTT	CASSSQGRNSPLHF
.	TRBV5-4	TRBJ1-3	.	TGTGCCAGCAGTACCCCTCAGGCCTCTGGAAACACCATATATTTT	CASSTPQASGNTIYF
TRBD1	TRBV28	TRBJ1-4	.	TGTGCCAGCAGTCCTCGGACAGGGAAATGGGAAAAACTGTTTTTT	CASSPRTGKWEKLFF
.	TRBV7-9	TRBJ1-4	once	TGTGCCAGCAGCTTAGTTAGTGATGAAAAACTGTTTTTT	CASSLVSDEKLFF
.	TRBV4-2	TRBJ2-3	.	TGTGCCAGCAGCTTGGGACTCCCACCCTACAGCACAGATACGCAGTATTTT	CASSLGLPPYSTDTQYF
TRBD2	TRBV5-1	TRBJ2-1	.	TGCGCCAGCAGCTCTACGACTAGCGGGGGGGGACTCTACAATGAGCAGTTCTTC	CASSSTTSGGGLYNEQFF
.	TRBV7-2	TRBJ1-4	.	TGTGCCAGCAGCCCTCAGGGGATTACTAATGAAAAACTGTTTTTT	CASSPQGITNEKLFF
TRBD2	TRBV9	TRBJ2-1	.	TGTGCCAGCAGCGAGACCAGACTAGCCGCCTACAATGAGCAGTTCTTC	CASSETRLAAYNEQFF
TRBD1	TRBV11-2	TRBJ2-7	.	TGTGCCAGCAGCTTAATCGGGACAGGGAAGGGAGACGAGCAGTACTTC	CASSLIGTGKGDEQYF
TRBD1	TRBV4-2	TRBJ2-7	.	TGTGCCAGCAGCCAAGATGAGGGGACAGGGATCTACGAGCAGTACTTC	CASSQDEGTGIYEQYF
TRBD1	TRBV27	TRBJ1-4	.	TGTGCCTCCGCCCGACAGGGAATTAATGAAAAACTGTTTTTT	CASARQGINEKLFF
.	TRBV15	TRBJ2-5	.	TGTGCCACCAGCAGGTCGGGTTCAGAGCAGTACTTC	CATSRSGSEQYF
.	TRBV6-5	TRBJ1-4	few	TGTGCCAGCAGTTACGGGCCAGCTTCTAATGAAAAACTGTTTTTT	CASSYGPASNEKLFF
TRBD2	TRBV7-2	TRBJ2-6	.	TGTGCCAGCAGCCCCACTAGCGGGCTAAGCTCTGGGGCCAACGTCCTGACTTTC	CASSPTSGLSSGANVLTF
.	TRBV6-5	TRBJ2-3	.	TGTGCCAGCAGTGCTTCGGGGTGGTCCGCAGATACGCAGTATTTT	CASSASGWSADTQYF
.	TRBV5-1	TRBJ1-4	few	TGCGCCAGCAGCTTGGGCCCCGGAGAACAAAGAGTGTTTTTT	CASSLGPGEQRVFF